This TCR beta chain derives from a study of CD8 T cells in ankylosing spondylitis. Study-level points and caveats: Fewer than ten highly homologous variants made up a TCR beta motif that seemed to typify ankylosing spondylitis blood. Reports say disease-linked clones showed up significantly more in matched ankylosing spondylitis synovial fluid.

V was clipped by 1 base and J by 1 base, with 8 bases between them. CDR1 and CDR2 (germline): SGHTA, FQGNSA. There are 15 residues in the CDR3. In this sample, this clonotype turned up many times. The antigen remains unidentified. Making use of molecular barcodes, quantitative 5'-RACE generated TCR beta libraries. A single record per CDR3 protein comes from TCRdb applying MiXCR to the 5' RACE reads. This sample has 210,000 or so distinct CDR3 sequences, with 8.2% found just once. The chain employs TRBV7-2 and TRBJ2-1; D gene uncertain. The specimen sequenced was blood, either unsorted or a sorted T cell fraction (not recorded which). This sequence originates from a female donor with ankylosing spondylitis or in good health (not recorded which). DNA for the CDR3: TGTGCCAGCAGCTTAGTCTACGGTTCCTACAATGAGCAGTTCTTC. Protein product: CASSLVYGSYNEQFF.